Below are 20 T cell receptor beta chains sequenced from a single sample in a study of identifying expanded T cells in peripheral blood. The data were produced by immunoSEQ multiplex PCR, yet TCRdb's version contains in-frame clones alone and is incomplete. The table shows about 100,000 clones, with around 88% occurring only once. The sequencing sample was made of blood. The receptor set was obtained from a person aged 18 to 75 in good health.

J is TRBJ1-6 and V is TRBV7-2; D is perhaps TRBD1 (5 bases). This CDR3 region has 17 residues. Trimming removed 2 bases from V and 9 bases from J, with 20 bases in between. CDR1 SGHTA and CDR2 FQGNSA come from the germline V gene. CDR3 sequence reads: CASSLPTGSPFSSPLHF. The DNA of the CDR3 is TGTGCCAGCAGCTTACCAACAGGATCTCCCTTTTCTTCACCCCTCCACTTT.

The genes are TRBV9 and TRBJ2-5; TRBD1 agrees at 10 bases. Germline V CDR1 and CDR2: SGDLS, YYNGEE. The V segment lost 3 bases and the J segment 3 bases; nucleotides outside the gene matches: 2. The CDR3 is 14 amino acids. The CDR3 protein is CASSEGQGKETQYF. CDR3 DNA: TGTGCCAGCAGCGAGGGACAGGGGAAAGAGACCCAGTACTTC.

The chain couples TRBV5-1 to TRBJ1-3; D remains ambiguous. This CDR3 is 13 amino acids long. Germline values: CDR1 SGHRS, CDR2 YFSETQ. Trimming cost V 0 bases and J 4 bases, with 5 bases left between them. CDR3 sequence (DNA): TGCGCCAGCAGCTTGGCTGGCGGAAACACCATATATTTT. Translated: CASSLAGGNTIYF.

J is TRBJ1-2 and V is TRBV4-3; tentative D call: TRBD1 (5 bases). Germline CDR1 LGHNA, CDR2 YSLEER. Trimming pared 4 bases from V and 8 bases from J, leaving 17 bases between. The CDR3 consists of 14 residues. The CDR3 DNA sequence: TGCGCCAGCAGCCGAGAGCAGGGTAATGGGGGCTACACCTTC. Its translation is CASSREQGNGGYTF.

This chain joins TRBV18 and TRBJ2-7; TRBD1 agrees at 9 bases. The germline gives CDR1 KGHSH, CDR2 LQKENI. The CDR3 runs 12 residues. V lost 6 bases and J lost 4; bases outside the gene matches: 1. For the CDR3, the DNA is TGTGCCAGCTCCGGGACAGGGTACGAGCAGTACTTC. Its protein is CASSGTGYEQYF. The full variable domain, with the rest looked up from reference TRBV18 and TRBJ2-7, is NAGVMQNPRHLVRRRGQEARLRCSPMKGHSHVYWYRQLPEEGLKFMVYLQKENIIDESGMPKERFSAEFPKEGPSILRIQQVVRGDSAAYFCASSGTGYEQYFGPGTRLTVT.

As regards this clone: A junction end diverges from the germline sequence, so it may reflect a read error. The chain couples TRBV18 to TRBJ2-5; D is undetermined. The CDR3 contains 13 residues. The germline V gene encodes CDR1 KGHSH and CDR2 LQKENI. The CDR3 nucleotides are TGTGCCAGCTCTCAAGCCTTGCAAGAAACCCAGTACTTC. Protein product: CASSQALQETQYF.

This chain connects TRBV11-3 to TRBJ1-1; D may be TRBD1 (6 bases). Trimming shortened V by 8 bases and J by 2 bases, and 18 bases separated the two germline ends. This CDR3 has 15 residues. Germline V gives CDR1 SGHNT, CDR2 YENEEA. CDR3 loop: CASSHRRTENTEAFF. DNA for the CDR3: TGTGCCAGCTCCCACCGCAGGACAGAAAACACTGAAGCTTTCTTT.

The rearrangement uses TRBV5-1 and TRBJ1-6; D possibly corresponds to TRBD1 (5 bases). V lost 0 bases and J 9 bases, leaving 13 bases between the germline ends. The CDR3 totals 15 residues. CDR1 is SGHRS and CDR2 is YFSETQ in the germline V gene. CDR3 amino acids: CASSLAIDRTSPLHF. The CDR3 DNA sequence: TGCGCCAGCAGCTTGGCTATCGACAGAACTTCACCCCTCCACTTT.

CDR3 sequence (DNA): TGTGCCAGCTCACAGGGTGGCCATTCACCCCTCCACTTT. Residues: CASSQGGHSPLHF. V usage is TRBV2 and J usage is TRBJ1-6; D possibly corresponds to TRBD1 (6 bases). This CDR3 comprises 13 residues. The ends were cut back, 8 bases at V and 8 bases at J, with 13 bases in the middle. CDR1 and CDR2 from the germline V gene are SNHLY and FYNNEI.

The chain couples TRBV5-4 to TRBJ1-4; D possibly corresponds to TRBD1 (6 bases). V was cut by 4 bases and J by 3 bases, with 16 bases left in between. Looked up from germline, CDR1 is SGHNT and CDR2 is YYREEE (reference sequence). The CDR3 spans 16 residues. In DNA form, the CDR3 reads TGTGCCAGCAGCCTAAGGGATAGGGGGTCTAATGAAAAACTGTTTTTT. Translation: CASSLRDRGSNEKLFF.

The rearrangement links TRBV19 to TRBJ1-1; D is possibly TRBD1 (5 bases). Germline V gene sequence: CDR1 LNHDA, CDR2 SQIVND (reference sequence). The V gene lost 7 bases and the J gene lost 5 bases, with 14 bases spanning the gap. This CDR3 is 13 amino acids long. CDR3 DNA sequence: TGTGCCAGTAATCACCAAGGGGCGACTGAAGCTTTCTTT. Its protein product is CASNHQGATEAFF.

CDR3 DNA: TGTGCCAGCAGCCGACAGGGCGTCACTGAAGCTTTCTTT. Translated, it gives CASSRQGVTEAFF. The rearrangement uses TRBV28 and TRBJ1-1, with TRBD1 matching over 7 bases. V shed 6 bases and J 4 bases; nucleotides not matched to a gene: 5. The CDR3 loop spans 13 amino acids. CDR1 MDHEN and CDR2 SYDVKM come from the germline V gene.

V and J are TRBV10-2 and TRBJ2-7; D uncertain. V lost 7 bases, J lost 3 bases, and 25 bases lay in between. Germline CDR1 WSHSY, CDR2 SAAADI. The CDR3 extends over 17 amino acids. In DNA form, the CDR3 reads TGCGCCAGCACCAACCGACCTTTCTTTTCCTCGGACTACGAGCAGTACTTC. Translating it yields CASTNRPFFSSDYEQYF.

The rearrangement links TRBV2 to TRBJ2-7; D remains ambiguous. Deletions cut 6 bases from V and 2 bases from J, with 11 bases between. The CDR3 contains 13 residues. From germline, CDR1 is SNHLY and CDR2 FYNNEI. The CDR3 DNA reads TGTGCCAGCAGACTGGGCGGCGCCTACGAGCAGTACTTC. Translated, it gives CASRLGGAYEQYF.

This clone was detected only once. This rearrangement joins TRBV30 to TRBJ2-2; D is unclear. V lost 0 bases, J lost 1 base, and 3 bases lay in between. The CDR3 is 13 residues long. Per the germline V gene, CDR1 is GTSNPN and CDR2 is SVGIG (reference sequence). The CDR3 protein is CAWSVGNTGELFF. DNA for the CDR3: TGTGCCTGGAGTGTGGGGAACACCGGGGAGCTGTTTTTT.

This clone was recorded only once. The V gene is TRBV12-5, the J gene TRBJ2-7; possible D gene TRBD1, 6 bases. CDR1 and CDR2 from the germline V gene are LGHNT and FRNRAP. This CDR3 comprises 14 residues. V was pared by 2 bases and J by 2 bases, with 10 bases between. For the CDR3, the DNA is TGTGCTAGTGGTTTGATAGACAGGCCCTACGAGCAGTACTTC. Protein sequence: CASGLIDRPYEQYF. Full variable domain (rest looked up from reference TRBV12-5 and TRBJ2-7): DARVTQTPRHKVTEMGQEVTMRCQPILGHNTVFWYRQTMMQGLELLAYFRNRAPLDDSGMPKDRFSAEMPDATLATLKIQPSEPRDSAVYFCASGLIDRPYEQYFGPGTRLTVT.

The V call is TRBV4-1, the J call TRBJ1-5; D gene uncertain. The CDR3 covers 19 residues. Germline V gene lookup returns CDR1 MGHRA and CDR2 YSYEKL. V lost 3 bases, J lost 0 bases, and 21 bases lay in between. CDR3 region: CASSHPRKDPWDSNQPQHF. The CDR3 DNA sequence: TGCGCCAGCAGCCATCCCAGGAAGGATCCCTGGGATAGCAATCAGCCCCAGCATTTT.

The V call is TRBV7-9, the J call TRBJ1-1; 9 nucleotides match TRBD1. Germline values: CDR1 SEHNR, CDR2 FQNEAQ (reference sequence). This CDR3 region has 14 residues. V lost 4 bases, J lost 8 bases, and 8 bases stayed unmatched. The CDR3 bases are TGTGCCAGCAGCTACCCGGACAGGGGATTAGAAGCTTTCTTT. Translated: CASSYPDRGLEAFF.

The chain uses TRBV11-2 and TRBJ1-1; D gene unclear. CDR1 and CDR2 (germline): SGHAT, FQNNGV. The V and J ends lost 4 bases and 2 bases respectively, with 11 bases between them. The CDR3 contains 14 residues. The chain's CDR3 is CASSSWTENTEAFF. CDR3 DNA: TGTGCCAGCAGCTCGTGGACGGAAAACACTGAAGCTTTCTTT.

This chain connects TRBV18 to TRBJ2-1; 9 nucleotides agree with TRBD1. Germline values: CDR1 KGHSH, CDR2 LQKENI. CDR3 size: 15 residues. J gave up 7 bases and V 6 bases, and 10 bases lay outside the gene matches. DNA for the CDR3: TGTGCCAGCTCGTCTCGACAGGGGGTCGGTAATGAGCAGTTCTTC. It yields the protein CASSSRQGVGNEQFF.